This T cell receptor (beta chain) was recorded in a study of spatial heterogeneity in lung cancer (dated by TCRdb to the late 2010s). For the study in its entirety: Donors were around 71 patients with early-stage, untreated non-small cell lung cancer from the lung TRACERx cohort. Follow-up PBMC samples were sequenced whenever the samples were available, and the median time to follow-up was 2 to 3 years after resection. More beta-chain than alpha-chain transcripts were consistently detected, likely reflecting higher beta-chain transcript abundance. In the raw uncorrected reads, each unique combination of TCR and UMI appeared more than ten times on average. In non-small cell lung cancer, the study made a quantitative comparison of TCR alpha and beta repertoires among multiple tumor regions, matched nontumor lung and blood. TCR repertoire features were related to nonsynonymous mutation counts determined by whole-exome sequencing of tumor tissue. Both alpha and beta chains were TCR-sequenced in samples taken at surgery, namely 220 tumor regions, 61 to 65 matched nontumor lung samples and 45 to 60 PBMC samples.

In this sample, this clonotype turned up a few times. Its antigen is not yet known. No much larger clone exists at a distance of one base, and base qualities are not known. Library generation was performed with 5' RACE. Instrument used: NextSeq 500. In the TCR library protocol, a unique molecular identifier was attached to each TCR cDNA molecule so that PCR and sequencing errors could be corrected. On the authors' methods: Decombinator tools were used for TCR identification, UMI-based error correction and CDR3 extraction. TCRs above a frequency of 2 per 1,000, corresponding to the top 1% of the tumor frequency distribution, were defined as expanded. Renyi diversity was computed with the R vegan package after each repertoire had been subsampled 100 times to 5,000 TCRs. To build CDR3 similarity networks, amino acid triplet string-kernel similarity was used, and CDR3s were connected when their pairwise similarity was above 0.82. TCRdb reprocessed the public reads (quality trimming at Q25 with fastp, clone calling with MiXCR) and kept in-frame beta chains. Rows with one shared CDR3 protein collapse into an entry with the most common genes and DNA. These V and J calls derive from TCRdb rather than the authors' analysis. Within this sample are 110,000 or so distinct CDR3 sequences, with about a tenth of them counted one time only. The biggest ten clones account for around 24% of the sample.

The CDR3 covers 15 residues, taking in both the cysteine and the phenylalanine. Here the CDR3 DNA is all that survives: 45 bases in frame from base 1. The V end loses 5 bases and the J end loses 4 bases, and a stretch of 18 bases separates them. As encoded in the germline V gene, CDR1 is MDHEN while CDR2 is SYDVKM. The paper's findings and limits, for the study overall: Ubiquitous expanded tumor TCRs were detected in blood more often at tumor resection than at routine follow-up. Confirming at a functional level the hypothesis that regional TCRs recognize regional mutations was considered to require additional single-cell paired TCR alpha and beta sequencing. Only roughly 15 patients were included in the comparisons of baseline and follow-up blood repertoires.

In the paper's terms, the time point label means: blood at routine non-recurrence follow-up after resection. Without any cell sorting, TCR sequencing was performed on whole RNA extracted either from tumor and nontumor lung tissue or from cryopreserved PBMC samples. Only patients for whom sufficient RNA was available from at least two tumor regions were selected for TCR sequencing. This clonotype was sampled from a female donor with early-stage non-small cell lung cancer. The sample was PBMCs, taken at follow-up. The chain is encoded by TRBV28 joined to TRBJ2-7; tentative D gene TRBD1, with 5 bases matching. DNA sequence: TGTGCCAGCAGTGAATCCTCAACAGGAGAATACGAGCAGTACTTC. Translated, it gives CASSESSTGEYEQYF.